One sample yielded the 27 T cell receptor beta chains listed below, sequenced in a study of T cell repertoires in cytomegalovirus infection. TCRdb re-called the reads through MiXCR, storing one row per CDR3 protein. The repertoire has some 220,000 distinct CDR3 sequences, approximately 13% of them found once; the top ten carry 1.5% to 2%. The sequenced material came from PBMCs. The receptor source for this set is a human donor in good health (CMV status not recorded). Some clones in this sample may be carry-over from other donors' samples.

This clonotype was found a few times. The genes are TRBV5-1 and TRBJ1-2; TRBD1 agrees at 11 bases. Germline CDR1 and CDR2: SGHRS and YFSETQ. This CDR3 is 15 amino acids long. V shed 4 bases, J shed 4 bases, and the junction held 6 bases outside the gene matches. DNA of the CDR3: TGCGCCAGCAGCCTTGGGACAGGGGGGCTCTATGGCTACACCTTC. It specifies CASSLGTGGLYGYTF.

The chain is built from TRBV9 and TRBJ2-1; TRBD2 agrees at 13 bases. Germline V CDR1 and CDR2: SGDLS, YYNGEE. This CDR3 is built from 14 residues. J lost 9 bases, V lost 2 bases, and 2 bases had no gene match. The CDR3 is CASSVRLAGGEQFF. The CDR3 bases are TGTGCCAGCAGCGTCCGACTAGCGGGGGGTGAGCAGTTCTTC.

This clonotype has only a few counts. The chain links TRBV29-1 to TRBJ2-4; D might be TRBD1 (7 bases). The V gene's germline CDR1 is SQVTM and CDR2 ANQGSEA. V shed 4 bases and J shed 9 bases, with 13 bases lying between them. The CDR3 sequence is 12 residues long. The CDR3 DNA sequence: TGCAGCGTTGCAGGGGGGCCGGGCATTCAGTACTTC. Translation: CSVAGGPGIQYF.

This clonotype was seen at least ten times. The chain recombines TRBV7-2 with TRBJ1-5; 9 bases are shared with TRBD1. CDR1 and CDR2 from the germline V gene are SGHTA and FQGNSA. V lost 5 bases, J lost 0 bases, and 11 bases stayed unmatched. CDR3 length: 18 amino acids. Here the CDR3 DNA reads TGTGCCAGCAGCAAGGACAGGGGCGACCCTTATAGCAATCAGCCCCAGCATTTT. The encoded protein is CASSKDRGDPYSNQPQHF. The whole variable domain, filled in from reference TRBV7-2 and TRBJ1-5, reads GAGVSQSPSNKVTEKGKDVELRCDPISGHTALYWYRQSLGQGLEFLIYFQGNSAPDKSGLPSDRFSAERTGGSVSTLTIQRTQQEDSAVYLCASSKDRGDPYSNQPQHFGDGTRLSIL.

The CDR3 DNA reads TGTGCCAGCAGCCAGCTCAGGGACACTGAAGCTTTCTTT. Its translation: CASSQLRDTEAFF. J is TRBJ1-1 and V is TRBV14; tentatively, D is TRBD1 (5 bases). Germline V lookup: CDR1 SGHDN, CDR2 FVKESK. V was clipped by 3 bases and J by 3 bases, with 8 bases between them. This CDR3 is built from 13 residues.

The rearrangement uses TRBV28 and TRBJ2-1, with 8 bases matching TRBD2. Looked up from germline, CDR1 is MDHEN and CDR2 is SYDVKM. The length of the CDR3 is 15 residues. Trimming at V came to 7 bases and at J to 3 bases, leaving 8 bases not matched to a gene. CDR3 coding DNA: TGTGCCAGCAAGCCGACTAGCGCTAACTACAATGAGCAGTTCTTC. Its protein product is CASKPTSANYNEQFF.

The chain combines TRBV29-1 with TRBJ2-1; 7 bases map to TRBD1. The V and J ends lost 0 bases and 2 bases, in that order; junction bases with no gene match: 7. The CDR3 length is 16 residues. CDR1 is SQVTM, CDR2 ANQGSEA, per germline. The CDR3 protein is CSVEEGSGTAYNEQFF. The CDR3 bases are TGCAGCGTTGAAGAGGGCTCTGGGACAGCCTACAATGAGCAGTTCTTC.

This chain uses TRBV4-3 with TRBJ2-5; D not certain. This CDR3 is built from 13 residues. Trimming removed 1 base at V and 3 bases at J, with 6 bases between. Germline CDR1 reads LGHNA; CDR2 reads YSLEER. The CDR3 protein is CASSQAGEETQYF. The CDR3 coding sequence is TGCGCCAGCAGCCAAGCTGGGGAAGAGACCCAGTACTTC.

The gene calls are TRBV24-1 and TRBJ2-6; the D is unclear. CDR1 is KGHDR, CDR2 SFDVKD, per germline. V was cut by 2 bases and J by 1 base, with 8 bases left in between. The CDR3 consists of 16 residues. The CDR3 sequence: CATSDSSVSGANVLTF. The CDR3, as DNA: TGTGCCACCAGTGATTCCTCGGTTTCTGGGGCCAACGTCCTGACTTTC.

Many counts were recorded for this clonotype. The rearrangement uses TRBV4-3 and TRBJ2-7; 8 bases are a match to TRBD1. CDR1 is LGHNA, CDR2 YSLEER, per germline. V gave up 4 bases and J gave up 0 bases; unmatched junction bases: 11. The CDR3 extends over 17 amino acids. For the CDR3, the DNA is TGCGCCAGCAGCCGGAATCCCGGGACAGGCGACTCCTACGAGCAGTACTTC. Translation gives CASSRNPGTGDSYEQYF.

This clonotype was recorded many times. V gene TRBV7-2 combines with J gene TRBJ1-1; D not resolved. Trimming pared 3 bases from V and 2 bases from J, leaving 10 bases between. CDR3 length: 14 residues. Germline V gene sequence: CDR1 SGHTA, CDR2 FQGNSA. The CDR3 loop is CASSFIQDNTEAFF. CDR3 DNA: TGTGCCAGCAGCTTTATCCAGGACAACACTGAAGCTTTCTTT. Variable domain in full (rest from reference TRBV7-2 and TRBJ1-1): GAGVSQSPSNKVTEKGKDVELRCDPISGHTALYWYRQSLGQGLEFLIYFQGNSAPDKSGLPSDRFSAERTGGSVSTLTIQRTQQEDSAVYLCASSFIQDNTEAFFGQGTRLTVV.

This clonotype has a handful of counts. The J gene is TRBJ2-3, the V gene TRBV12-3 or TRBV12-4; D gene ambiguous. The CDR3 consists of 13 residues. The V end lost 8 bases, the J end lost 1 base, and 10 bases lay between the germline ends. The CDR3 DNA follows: TGTGCCAGCGGCTTTCCGGGCACAGATACGCAGTATTTT. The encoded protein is CASGFPGTDTQYF.

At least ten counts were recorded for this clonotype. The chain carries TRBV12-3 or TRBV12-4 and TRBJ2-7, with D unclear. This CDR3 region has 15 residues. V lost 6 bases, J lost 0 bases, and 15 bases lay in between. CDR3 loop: CASSPSVGVSYEQYF. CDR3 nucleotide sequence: TGTGCCAGCAGCCCTTCTGTTGGGGTCTCCTACGAGCAGTACTTC.

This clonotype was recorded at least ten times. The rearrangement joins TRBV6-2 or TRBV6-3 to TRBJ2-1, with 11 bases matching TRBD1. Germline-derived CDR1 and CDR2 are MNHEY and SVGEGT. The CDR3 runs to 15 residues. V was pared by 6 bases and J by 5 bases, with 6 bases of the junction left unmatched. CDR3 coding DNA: TGTGCCAGCAGAAACGGACAGGGGGCCCACAATGAGCAGTTCTTC. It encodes CASRNGQGAHNEQFF.

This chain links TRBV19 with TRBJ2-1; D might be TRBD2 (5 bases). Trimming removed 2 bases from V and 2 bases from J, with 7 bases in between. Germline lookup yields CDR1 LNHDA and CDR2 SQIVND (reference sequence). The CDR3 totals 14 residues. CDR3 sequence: CASSITGTYNEQFF. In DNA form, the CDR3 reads TGTGCCAGTAGTATAACGGGAACCTACAATGAGCAGTTCTTC.

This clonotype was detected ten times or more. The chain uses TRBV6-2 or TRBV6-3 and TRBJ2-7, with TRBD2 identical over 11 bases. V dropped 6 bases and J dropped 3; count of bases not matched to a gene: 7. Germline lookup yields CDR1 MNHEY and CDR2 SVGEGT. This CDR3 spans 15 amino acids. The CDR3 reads CASSSLTSGIYEQYF. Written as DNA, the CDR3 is TGTGCCAGCAGCTCCCTGACTAGCGGGATCTACGAGCAGTACTTC.

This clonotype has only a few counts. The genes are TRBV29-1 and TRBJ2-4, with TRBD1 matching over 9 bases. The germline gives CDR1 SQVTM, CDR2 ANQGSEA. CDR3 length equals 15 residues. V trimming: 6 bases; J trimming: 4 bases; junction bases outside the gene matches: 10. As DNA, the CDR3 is TGCAGCGTAACCCGGGACAGGGATCCTAAAAACATTCAGTACTTC. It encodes CSVTRDRDPKNIQYF.

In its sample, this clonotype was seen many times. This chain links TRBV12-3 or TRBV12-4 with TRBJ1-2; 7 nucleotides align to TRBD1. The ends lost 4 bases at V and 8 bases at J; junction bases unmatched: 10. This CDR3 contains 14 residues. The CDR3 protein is CASSSTGVGQGYTF. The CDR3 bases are TGTGCCAGCAGTTCGACCGGGGTGGGACAGGGCTACACCTTC.

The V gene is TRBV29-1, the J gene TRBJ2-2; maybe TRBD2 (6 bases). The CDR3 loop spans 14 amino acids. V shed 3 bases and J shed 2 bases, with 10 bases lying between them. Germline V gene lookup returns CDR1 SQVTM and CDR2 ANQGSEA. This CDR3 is CSVDRGTNTGELFF. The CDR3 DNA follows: TGCAGCGTTGATCGCGGGACTAACACCGGGGAGCTGTTTTTT.

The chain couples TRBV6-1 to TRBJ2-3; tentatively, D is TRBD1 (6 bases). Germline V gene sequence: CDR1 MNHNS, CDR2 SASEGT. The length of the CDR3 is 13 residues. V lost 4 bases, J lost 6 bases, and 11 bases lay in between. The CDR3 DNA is TGTGCCAGCAGTGCGGACAGAAGGGATACGCAGTATTTT. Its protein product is CASSADRRDTQYF.

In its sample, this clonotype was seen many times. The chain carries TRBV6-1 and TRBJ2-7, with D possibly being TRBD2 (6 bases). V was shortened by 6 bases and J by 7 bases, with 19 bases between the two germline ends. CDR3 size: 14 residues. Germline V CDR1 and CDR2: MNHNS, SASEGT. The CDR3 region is CASRNAGGMEEQYF. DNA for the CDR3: TGTGCCAGCAGGAACGCCGGGGGAATGGAAGAGCAGTACTTC.

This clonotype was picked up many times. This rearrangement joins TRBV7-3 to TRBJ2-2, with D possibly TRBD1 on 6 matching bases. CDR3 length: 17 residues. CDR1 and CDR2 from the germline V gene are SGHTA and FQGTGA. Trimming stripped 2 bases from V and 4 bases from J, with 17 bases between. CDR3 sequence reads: CASSLSPGLRGTGELFF. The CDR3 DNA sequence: TGTGCCAGCAGCTTATCCCCAGGGCTCAGGGGCACCGGGGAGCTGTTTTTT.

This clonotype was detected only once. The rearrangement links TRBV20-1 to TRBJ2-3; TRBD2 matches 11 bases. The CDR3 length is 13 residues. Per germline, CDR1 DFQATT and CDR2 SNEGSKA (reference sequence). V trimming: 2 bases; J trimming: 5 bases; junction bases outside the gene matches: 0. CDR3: CSARTSGRDTQYF. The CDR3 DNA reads TGCAGTGCTAGAACTAGCGGGAGAGATACGCAGTATTTT.

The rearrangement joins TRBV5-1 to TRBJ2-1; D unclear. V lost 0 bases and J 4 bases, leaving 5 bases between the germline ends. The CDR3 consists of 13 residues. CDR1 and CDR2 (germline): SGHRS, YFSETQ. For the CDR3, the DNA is TGCGCCAGCAGCTTGGCGCAGTACAATGAGCAGTTCTTC. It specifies CASSLAQYNEQFF.

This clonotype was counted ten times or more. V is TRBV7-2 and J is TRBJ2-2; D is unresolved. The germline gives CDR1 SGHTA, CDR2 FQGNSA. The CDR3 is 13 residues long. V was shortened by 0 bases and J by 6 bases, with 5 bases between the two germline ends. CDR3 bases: TGTGCCAGCAGCTTAGCAGGTCCCGGGGAGCTGTTTTTT. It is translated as CASSLAGPGELFF.

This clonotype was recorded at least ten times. The CDR3 loop reads CASSLSTNEKLFF. The CDR3 nucleotides read TGTGCCAGCAGCTTATCGACTAATGAAAAACTGTTTTTT. J is TRBJ1-4 and V is TRBV7-2, with unresolved D. V lost 2 bases and J 2 bases, leaving 3 bases between the germline ends. Germline-derived CDR1 and CDR2 are SGHTA and FQGNSA. CDR3 length: 13 amino acids.

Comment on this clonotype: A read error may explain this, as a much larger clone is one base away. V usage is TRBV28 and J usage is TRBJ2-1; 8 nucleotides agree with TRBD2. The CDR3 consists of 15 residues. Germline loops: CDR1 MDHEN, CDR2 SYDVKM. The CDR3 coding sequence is TGTGCCAGCAGTCCAGCGGGAGTCTCCTACGATGAGCAGTTCTTC. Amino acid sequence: CASSPAGVSYDEQFF. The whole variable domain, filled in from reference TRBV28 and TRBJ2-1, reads DVKVTQSSRYLVKRTGEKVFLECVQDMDHENMFWYRQDPGLGLRLIYFSYDVKMKEKGDIPEGYSVSREKKERFSLILESASTNQTSMYLCASSPAGVSYDEQFFGPGTRLTVL.